This T cell receptor (beta chain) was profiled in a study of cytomegalovirus exposure and HLA in healthy donors. PCR primers comprised 60 Vbeta and 13 Jbeta primers. Method: immunoSEQ multiplex PCR; TCRdb's copy keeps in-frame clones and lacks some. Of over 150,000 clones in the sample, roughly 74% were seen once. Worth noting for this clone: Different DNA sequences within this sample yield the same CDR3.

Trimming pared 0 bases from V and 0 bases from J, leaving 7 bases between. The CDR3 has 16 residues. CDR1 is SGDLS and CDR2 is YYNGEE in the germline V gene. The sample taken for sequencing was PBMCs. V is TRBV9 and J is TRBJ1-6; tentative D call: TRBD1 (5 bases). The TCR was taken from a male donor in good health and CMV-seronegative. The CDR3, as DNA: TGTGCCAGCAGCGTAGGACAGAGCTCCTATAATTCACCCCTCCACTTT. This codes for CASSVGQSSYNSPLHF.